The 20 T cell receptor beta chains reported below all come from one sample, sequenced in a study of blood T cell repertoires in COVID-19. Here immunoSEQ multiplex PCR was the method, and the copy in TCRdb shows in-frame clones only, minus some. The sample has some 490,000 clones, 88% seen once. Sequencing input: PBMCs or T cells enriched from blood (not recorded which). The receptors were sampled from a woman aged 60-70 years who had recovered from COVID-19.

This clone was counted a few times. DNA for the CDR3: TGTGCCACCCGAGGACAGCCGTATGGCTACACCTTC. This codes for CATRGQPYGYTF. The chain uses TRBV6-6 and TRBJ1-2; maybe TRBD1 (6 bases). CDR3 length: 12 residues. The germline V gene encodes CDR1 MNHNY and CDR2 SVGAGI (reference sequence). V was clipped by 10 bases and J by 5 bases, with 14 bases between them.

The chain carries TRBV7-2 and TRBJ1-6; no clear D gene. The CDR3 spans 13 residues. V shed 4 bases and J shed 7 bases, with 8 bases lying between them. In germline, CDR1 is SGHTA, CDR2 FQGNSA. CDR3 amino acids: CASSSEQNSPLHF. In DNA form, the CDR3 reads TGTGCCAGCAGCTCGGAACAGAATTCACCCCTCCACTTT.

The chain's CDR3 is CATSDAGTDFGGETQYF. Written as DNA, the CDR3 is TGTGCCACCAGTGATGCCGGGACTGACTTTGGTGGGGAGACCCAGTACTTC. The rearrangement joins TRBV24-1 to TRBJ2-5, with D perhaps matching TRBD2 (6 bases). The CDR3 has 17 amino acids. V was clipped by 3 bases and J by 5 bases, with 21 bases between them. Germline V CDR1 and CDR2: KGHDR, SFDVKD.

V and J are TRBV3-1 (or the pseudogene TRBV3-2) and TRBJ2-5; 7 bases line up with TRBD2. Germline V gene data show CDR1 as LGHDT and CDR2 as YNNKEL (reference sequence). The CDR3 is 16 amino acids. V lost 4 bases and J lost 4; bases outside the gene matches: 12. In DNA, the CDR3 is TGTGCCAGCAGCCGAAGACCGGGGGGAATTCGAGAGACCCAGTACTTC. It specifies CASSRRPGGIRETQYF.

The rearrangement uses TRBV11-2 and TRBJ2-1, with 8 bases matching TRBD1. Germline CDR1 and CDR2: SGHAT and FQNNGV. The trim removed 5 bases at V and 4 bases at J, leaving 13 bases unmatched. The CDR3 has 17 amino acids. The CDR3 DNA is TGTGCCAGCAGCACTGAAGGACAGGGTGGGATGTACAATGAGCAGTTCTTC. Translated, it gives CASSTEGQGGMYNEQFF.

The rearrangement joins TRBV4-1 to TRBJ2-3; D is possibly TRBD2 (5 bases). The ends were cut back, 0 bases at V and 6 bases at J, with 10 bases in the middle. The CDR3 spans 14 residues. Germline CDR1 and CDR2: MGHRA and YSYEKL. In DNA form, the CDR3 reads TGCGCCAGCAGCCAAGAAGGACTGAGGGATACGCAGTATTTT. Its protein is CASSQEGLRDTQYF.

V and J are TRBV2 and TRBJ2-6, with 10 nucleotides matching TRBD1. Germline V gene sequence: CDR1 SNHLY, CDR2 FYNNEI. After removal of 5 bases from V and 0 bases from J, the junction contained 4 bases not matched to a gene. This CDR3 is 17 amino acids long. CDR3 sequence reads: CASSRTGGNSGANVLTF. CDR3 in DNA: TGTGCCAGCAGTAGGACAGGGGGTAACTCTGGGGCCAACGTCCTGACTTTC. The whole variable domain, filled in from reference TRBV2 and TRBJ2-6, reads EPEVTQTPSHQVTQMGQEVILRCVPISNHLYFYWYRQILGQKVEFLVSFYNNEISEKSEIFDDQFSVERPDGSNFTLKIRSTKLEDSAMYFCASSRTGGNSGANVLTFGAGSRLTVL.

The V and J genes are TRBV12-3 or TRBV12-4 and TRBJ1-1; 7 bases match TRBD1. This CDR3 spans 11 amino acids. The ends lost 5 bases at V and 9 bases at J; junction bases unmatched: 3. CDR3 sequence: CASSKTGKAFF. In nucleotides, the CDR3 is TGTGCCAGCAGTAAGACAGGGAAAGCTTTCTTT.

This clone was counted only a few times. J is TRBJ2-2 and V is TRBV24-1; 8 nucleotides match TRBD1. The CDR3 is made up of 16 amino acids. The germline V gene has CDR1 KGHDR and CDR2 SFDVKD. Trimming removed 7 bases from V and 0 bases from J; junction bases left unmatched: 6. The CDR3 bases are TGTGCCACCAGAAAATTACAGGGGGCGAACACCGGGGAGCTGTTTTTT. Translating it yields CATRKLQGANTGELFF.

J is TRBJ2-3 and V is TRBV7-9; perhaps TRBD2 as D (5 bases). There are 15 residues in the CDR3. The V and J ends lost 5 bases and 4 bases respectively, with 16 bases between them. Per the germline V gene, CDR1 is SEHNR and CDR2 is FQNEAQ (reference sequence). CDR3 in DNA: TGTGCCAGCAGCCCTTGGAGGAGTGGGGCAGATACGCAGTATTTT. Amino acids: CASSPWRSGADTQYF.

The genes are TRBV24-1 and TRBJ2-3; a possible D gene is TRBD1 (6 bases). CDR3 length: 14 amino acids. CDR1 is KGHDR, CDR2 SFDVKD, per germline. The ends were cut back, 3 bases at V and 1 base at J, with 7 bases in the middle. The CDR3, as DNA: TGTGCCACCAGTGATCGACAGGGCACAGATACGCAGTATTTT. Amino acids: CATSDRQGTDTQYF.

The CDR3 reads CASSSGPTEQFF. The CDR3 DNA is TGTGCCAGCTCTTCAGGTCCGACGGAGCAGTTCTTC. The chain carries TRBV5-4 and TRBJ2-1; D uncertain. This CDR3 spans 12 amino acids. Trimming left V 7 bases short and J 10 bases short, with 15 bases between. From germline, CDR1 is SGHNT and CDR2 YYREEE (reference sequence). Combining the CDR3 with reference TRBV5-4 and TRBJ2-1 gives the whole variable domain ETGVTQSPTHLIKTRGQQVTLRCSSQSGHNTVSWYQQALGQGPQFIFQYYREEENGRGNFPPRFSGLQFPNYSSELNVNALELDDSALYLCASSSGPTEQFFGPGTRLTVL.

CDR3: CASRPKSGGKGSPSSYEQYF. Written as DNA, the CDR3 is TGTGCCAGCAGGCCGAAAAGTGGGGGGAAAGGCTCCCCTTCCTCCTACGAGCAGTACTTC. V gene TRBV2 combines with J gene TRBJ2-7; D is perhaps TRBD2 (6 bases). The length of the CDR3 is 20 residues. The germline V gene encodes CDR1 SNHLY and CDR2 FYNNEI. Trimming removed 6 bases at V and 0 bases at J, with 30 bases between.

The rearrangement links TRBV14 to TRBJ2-2; 11 bases line up with TRBD2. The germline V gene has CDR1 SGHDN and CDR2 FVKESK. The CDR3 totals 17 residues. With 4 bases clipped from V and 1 base from J, the junction kept 5 bases outside the gene matches. CDR3 in amino acids: CASSPLAGGQNTGELFF. CDR3 DNA sequence: TGTGCCAGCAGCCCCCTAGCGGGGGGACAGAACACCGGGGAGCTGTTTTTT.

The gene calls are TRBV19 and TRBJ2-4, with 7 nucleotides matching TRBD1. Per the germline V gene, CDR1 is LNHDA and CDR2 is SQIVND (reference sequence). CDR3 length equals 20 residues. V lost 1 base, J lost 0 bases, and 15 bases stayed unmatched. CDR3 sequence reads: CASSIAQRWTGILAKNIQYF. In DNA, the CDR3 is TGTGCCAGTAGTATAGCCCAGCGTTGGACAGGAATCCTAGCCAAAAACATTCAGTACTTC.

The V gene is TRBV5-5, the J gene TRBJ1-3; D gene ambiguous. V gave up 4 bases and J gave up 4 bases, with 12 bases separating them. CDR3 length: 14 residues. In germline, CDR1 is SGHKS, CDR2 YYEKEE (reference sequence). The CDR3 sequence: CASSTKSGGNTIYF. The DNA of the CDR3 is TGTGCCAGCAGCACAAAGTCGGGGGGAAACACCATATATTTT.

The V gene is TRBV9, the J gene TRBJ2-2, with D maybe TRBD2 (5 bases). V lost 0 bases and J 2 bases, leaving 14 bases between the germline ends. CDR1 and CDR2 from the germline V gene are SGDLS and YYNGEE. The length of the CDR3 is 17 residues. The CDR3 is CASSVASQRHNTGELFF. The CDR3 DNA is TGTGCCAGCAGCGTAGCTTCCCAGCGGCATAACACCGGGGAGCTGTTTTTT.

This chain connects TRBV10-1 to TRBJ2-3; 9 bases align to TRBD1. The CDR3 has 16 residues. With 7 bases clipped from V and 7 bases from J, the junction kept 15 bases outside the gene matches. Per germline, CDR1 WNHNN and CDR2 SYGVQD (reference sequence). The CDR3, as DNA: TGCGCCAGCACTTCTATACGGGACAGGGATGGGCATACGCAGTATTTT. It encodes CASTSIRDRDGHTQYF.

This sequence joins TRBV5-1 and TRBJ1-1; 7 bases match TRBD1. CDR1 is SGHRS, CDR2 YFSETQ, per germline. CDR3 length: 16 amino acids. The trim removed 4 bases at V and 0 bases at J, leaving 9 bases unmatched. The CDR3 DNA reads TGCGCCAGCAGCAAATCCGGGACAGTACTGAACACTGAAGCTTTCTTT. It encodes CASSKSGTVLNTEAFF. The full variable domain, its missing parts supplied by reference TRBV5-1 and TRBJ1-1, is KAGVTQTPRYLIKTRGQQVTLSCSPISGHRSVSWYQQTPGQGLQFLFEYFSETQRNKGNFPGRFSGRQFSNSRSEMNVSTLELGDSALYLCASSKSGTVLNTEAFFGQGTRLTVV.

The J gene is TRBJ2-7, the V gene TRBV9; D is ambiguous. The CDR3 has 14 residues. Germline CDR1 is SGDLS and CDR2 is YYNGEE. Trimming pared 0 bases from V and 2 bases from J, leaving 9 bases between. DNA for the CDR3: TGTGCCAGCAGCGTAGATAACAAACCCTACGAGCAGTACTTC. The encoded protein is CASSVDNKPYEQYF.